The 26 T cell receptor beta chains below all came from one sample that was sequenced in a study of blood T cell repertoires in COVID-19. Libraries were prepared by immunoSEQ multiplex PCR; TCRdb keeps only in-frame clonotypes and omits some of them. Of approximately 220,000 clones listed, around four fifths were seen once; the top ten hold roughly 5%. The sequencing input was PBMCs or T cells enriched from blood (not recorded which). The receptors originated from a woman aged 45 to 65 who had been exposed to COVID-19.

In its sample, this clone was seen a few times. The chain uses TRBV6-7 and TRBJ1-5; 9 bases are shared with TRBD1. TRBV6-7 is designated an ORF whose function remains uncertain. The CDR3 consists of 21 residues. V shed 0 bases and J 0 bases; nucleotides not matched to a gene: 15. This chain's CDR3 is CASSYSNGRDRVPYSNQPQHF. In DNA form, the CDR3 reads TGTGCCAGCAGTTACTCGAATGGCCGGGACAGGGTCCCCTATAGCAATCAGCCCCAGCATTTT.

The chain uses TRBV29-1 and TRBJ2-2; 10 bases line up with TRBD2. J was trimmed by 6 bases and V by 7 bases; bases with no gene match: 8. Germline-derived CDR1 and CDR2 are SQVTM and ANQGSEA. The CDR3 covers 14 residues. The CDR3 coding sequence is TGCAGCGCTCAGAGGAGCGGGGGGGCCGGGGAGCTGTTTTTT. Its translation: CSAQRSGGAGELFF.

V and J are TRBV29-1 and TRBJ2-7; perhaps TRBD1 as D (6 bases). Germline CDR1 reads SQVTM; CDR2 reads ANQGSEA. This CDR3 has 14 amino acids. V was shortened by 6 bases and J by 3 bases, with 18 bases between the two germline ends. Written as DNA, the CDR3 is TGCAGCGTAAAACAGGGAGCGCTAGACTACGAGCAGTACTTC. The encoded protein is CSVKQGALDYEQYF.

The chain recombines TRBV19 with TRBJ1-6, with 8 bases aligning to TRBD1. The trim removed 10 bases at V and 7 bases at J, leaving 6 bases unmatched. The CDR3 spans 13 residues. Germline lookup yields CDR1 LNHDA and CDR2 SQIVND (reference sequence). The CDR3, as DNA: TGTGCCACCGGACAGGGTCGAAATTCACCCCTCCACTTT. The encoded protein is CATGQGRNSPLHF. Drawing the rest from reference TRBV19 and TRBJ1-6, the complete variable domain is DGGITQSPKYLFRKEGQNVTLSCEQNLNHDAMYWYRQDPGQGLRLIYYSQIVNDFQKGDIAEGYSVSREKKESFPLTVTSAQKNPTAFYLCATGQGRNSPLHFGNGTRLTVT.

The chain combines TRBV1 with TRBJ2-3; the table's D call, TRBD2, has no DNA check behind it. TRBV1 is shown as a pseudogene. The CDR3 length is 15 residues. The CDR3 spells CTSSQTSGGTDTQYF. CDR3 nucleotide sequence: TGCACCAGCAGCCAAACTAGCGGGGGCACAGATACGCAGTATTTT.

This clone occurred a few times. CDR3 sequence (DNA): TGTGCCAGCAGGAGGGACAGCCTAGAGACCCAGTACTTC. Translated, it gives CASRRDSLETQYF. The chain uses TRBV2 and TRBJ2-5; 7 nucleotides line up with TRBD1. The CDR3 is 13 amino acids. The germline V gene has CDR1 SNHLY and CDR2 FYNNEI. With V trimmed by 6 bases and J by 4 bases, 5 bases remained unmatched.

The J gene is TRBJ2-7, the V gene TRBV5-1, with no clear D. The length of the CDR3 is 16 residues. Trimming pared 4 bases from V and 2 bases from J, leaving 19 bases between. The germline CDR1 and CDR2 sequences are SGHRS and YFSETQ. The CDR3 protein is CASSPGAGSRAYEQYF. The CDR3 DNA reads as TGCGCCAGCAGCCCCGGTGCTGGTAGTCGGGCCTACGAGCAGTACTTC. Filled out from reference TRBV5-1 and TRBJ2-7, the complete variable domain reads KAGVTQTPRYLIKTRGQQVTLSCSPISGHRSVSWYQQTPGQGLQFLFEYFSETQRNKGNFPGRFSGRQFSNSRSEMNVSTLELGDSALYLCASSPGAGSRAYEQYFGPGTRLTVT.

The CDR3 is CASFNRAEAFF. The CDR3 coding sequence is TGTGCCAGCTTTAACAGGGCTGAAGCTTTCTTT. The V and J genes are TRBV12-3 or TRBV12-4 and TRBJ1-1; TRBD1 might be the D (6 bases). The CDR3 consists of 11 residues. The germline V and J ends were trimmed by 8 bases and 6 bases, with 10 bases remaining between them.

This sequence joins TRBV19 and TRBJ2-7; 8 nucleotides match TRBD2. The CDR3 extends over 15 amino acids. Germline V gene sequence: CDR1 LNHDA, CDR2 SQIVND (reference sequence). V was pared by 6 bases and J by 2 bases, with 9 bases of the junction left unmatched. CDR3 sequence (DNA): TGTGCCAGTAGCGTTAGCGGGGTGTTCGCCTACGAGCAGTACTTC. It yields the protein CASSVSGVFAYEQYF.

This CDR3 reads CASSQGMVNEQFF. CDR3 DNA: TGTGCCAGTAGTCAGGGGATGGTCAATGAGCAGTTCTTC. The rearrangement uses TRBV19 and TRBJ2-1, with a tentative D call TRBD1 (6 bases). V lost 5 bases and J 6 bases, leaving 11 bases between the germline ends. The CDR3 sequence is 13 residues long. Looked up from germline, CDR1 is LNHDA and CDR2 is SQIVND (reference sequence).

The CDR3 protein is CASSWAGRRPHTDTQYF. In nucleotides, the CDR3 is TGTGCCAGCAGCTGGGCAGGGAGGCGGCCCCACACAGATACGCAGTATTTT. The rearrangement uses TRBV5-4 and TRBJ2-3; D might be TRBD2 (6 bases). Germline V gene lookup returns CDR1 SGHNT and CDR2 YYREEE (reference sequence). CDR3 length: 17 residues. The V end was cut by 3 bases, the J end by 2 bases, with 19 bases between.

The chain has TRBV29-1 and TRBJ2-3; D is unresolved. The V gene lost 8 bases and the J gene lost 0 bases, with 9 bases spanning the gap. The CDR3 loop spans 12 amino acids. Germline CDR1 and CDR2: SQVTM and ANQGSEA. Here the CDR3 DNA reads TGCAGCCACCGGTCTAGCACAGATACGCAGTATTTT. Its translation: CSHRSSTDTQYF.

V is TRBV7-2 and J is TRBJ2-7; 10 positions agree with TRBD2. The V segment lost 2 bases and the J segment 2 bases; nucleotides outside the gene matches: 3. Per the germline V gene, CDR1 is SGHTA and CDR2 is FQGNSA. This CDR3 region has 15 residues. CDR3 DNA sequence: TGTGCCAGCAGCTTATATAGCGGGGGGCCCTACGAGCAGTACTTC. As protein: CASSLYSGGPYEQYF.

The V call is TRBV19, the J call TRBJ1-6, with 9 bases aligning to TRBD1. V lost 5 bases and J lost 6; bases outside the gene matches: 8. The CDR3 spans 16 residues. Germline V gene data show CDR1 as LNHDA and CDR2 as SQIVND (reference sequence). In DNA, the CDR3 is TGTGCCAGTAGTCTCAGTTGGACAGGGGTTAATTCACCCCTCCACTTT. This encodes CASSLSWTGVNSPLHF.

The chain recombines TRBV7-9 with TRBJ2-1, with TRBD1 matching over 7 bases. J lost 0 bases, V lost 4 bases, and 12 bases had no gene match. The CDR3 is 18 amino acids. The V gene's germline CDR1 is SEHNR and CDR2 FQNEAQ (reference sequence). CDR3 sequence reads: CASSSVPLTGASYNEQFF. The CDR3 bases are TGTGCCAGCAGCTCCGTCCCCCTCACAGGGGCCTCCTACAATGAGCAGTTCTTC.

This chain links TRBV28 with TRBJ1-1, with D perhaps TRBD1 (5 bases). The CDR3 length is 15 residues. V was shortened by 5 bases and J by 5 bases, with 18 bases between the two germline ends. Looked up from germline, CDR1 is MDHEN and CDR2 is SYDVKM. CDR3 sequence (DNA): TGTGCCAGCAGTGAACCTGGGGGAGGGTGGACTGAAGCTTTCTTT. This translates into CASSEPGGGWTEAFF.

The rearrangement links TRBV19 to TRBJ2-3; D remains ambiguous. Per germline, CDR1 LNHDA and CDR2 SQIVND (reference sequence). This CDR3 has 12 residues. Trimming removed 6 bases from V and 2 bases from J, with 6 bases in between. CDR3 loop: CASRLNTDTQYF. For the CDR3, the DNA is TGTGCCAGTAGACTGAACACAGATACGCAGTATTTT.

Comments on this clone: The conserved phenylalanine or tryptophan is not found at the CDR3 terminus, so this likely reflects a read error. This rearrangement joins TRBV3-1 (or the pseudogene TRBV3-2) to TRBJ1-2; TRBD1 aligns across 8 bases. Trimming cost V 4 bases and J 4 bases; bases outside gene matches: 2. Germline values: CDR1 LGHDT, CDR2 YNNKEL (reference sequence). The CDR3 covers 13 residues. The CDR3 DNA follows: TGTGCCAGCAGCCCACAGGGGGGCTATGGCTACACCCTC. Translation: CASSPQGGYGYTL.

This chain uses TRBV19 with TRBJ1-1; 9 bases are a match to TRBD1. Germline V CDR1 and CDR2: LNHDA, SQIVND (reference sequence). The CDR3 has 15 amino acids. V gave up 3 bases and J gave up 5 bases; unmatched junction bases: 7. Here the CDR3 reads CASSIPGQGGTEAFF. CDR3 sequence (DNA): TGTGCCAGTAGTATTCCGGGACAGGGAGGGACTGAAGCTTTCTTT.

The chain employs TRBV5-4 and TRBJ2-1; a weak D match, TRBD1 (7 bases). Trimming left V 0 bases short and J 10 bases short, with 20 bases between. Germline V gene sequence: CDR1 SGHNT, CDR2 YYREEE (reference sequence). The CDR3 is made up of 16 amino acids. This CDR3 reads CASSLVGGNRGSEQFF. For the CDR3, the DNA is TGTGCCAGCAGCTTGGTGGGGGGAAACAGGGGAAGCGAGCAGTTCTTC.

In DNA, the CDR3 is TGTGCCAGCAGTCTGGCGGGGGGGTCAATAGATACGCAGTATTTT. It specifies CASSLAGGSIDTQYF. The V gene is TRBV2, the J gene TRBJ2-3, with 9 bases lining up with TRBD2. Germline CDR1 and CDR2: SNHLY and FYNNEI. CDR3 length: 15 residues. Trimming at V came to 5 bases and at J to 5 bases, leaving 8 bases not matched to a gene. Using reference TRBV2 and TRBJ2-3 for the parts outside the CDR3, the full variable domain is EPEVTQTPSHQVTQMGQEVILRCVPISNHLYFYWYRQILGQKVEFLVSFYNNEISEKSEIFDDQFSVERPDGSNFTLKIRSTKLEDSAMYFCASSLAGGSIDTQYFGPGTRLTVL.

The chain recombines TRBV19 with TRBJ2-2; TRBD2 aligns across 9 bases. V lost 1 base, J lost 0 bases, and 9 bases stayed unmatched. In germline, CDR1 is LNHDA, CDR2 SQIVND (reference sequence). The CDR3 loop spans 19 amino acids. CDR3 region: CASSIVYSGGASNTGELFF. CDR3 bases: TGTGCCAGTAGTATAGTCTATAGCGGGGGAGCATCGAACACCGGGGAGCTGTTTTTT.

The chain has TRBV11-2 and TRBJ1-1; 7 positions agree with TRBD1. V shed 4 bases and J 3 bases; nucleotides not matched to a gene: 11. The CDR3 runs 16 residues. Germline values: CDR1 SGHAT, CDR2 FQNNGV. The CDR3 coding sequence is TGTGCCAGCAGCTGGATTACAGGGCAGGGGGACACTGAAGCTTTCTTT. This gives the protein CASSWITGQGDTEAFF.

This sequence joins TRBV19 and TRBJ2-3; D is uncertain. Trimming removed 0 bases at V and 6 bases at J, with 4 bases between. The CDR3 spans 12 residues. Germline-derived CDR1 and CDR2 are LNHDA and SQIVND (reference sequence). The CDR3 nucleotides are TGTGCCAGTAGTATAGATCGGGATACGCAGTATTTT. This translates into CASSIDRDTQYF.

This chain links TRBV30 with TRBJ1-1; no reliable D call. This CDR3 is built from 14 residues. The V end lost 0 bases, the J end lost 0 bases, and 8 bases lay between the germline ends. The V gene's germline CDR1 is GTSNPN and CDR2 SVGIG (reference sequence). Here the CDR3 DNA reads TGTGCCTGGAGTGTGCGGAGCATGAACACTGAAGCTTTCTTT. It is translated as CAWSVRSMNTEAFF. Supplemented by reference TRBV30 and TRBJ1-1, the full variable domain reads SQTIHQWPATLVQPVGSPLSLECTVEGTSNPNLYWYRQAAGRGLQLLFYSVGIGQISSEVPQNLSASRPQDRQFILSSKKLLLSDSGFYLCAWSVRSMNTEAFFGQGTRLTVV.

The chain combines TRBV10-2 with TRBJ1-3; possible D gene TRBD1, 5 bases. V was shortened by 2 bases and J by 2 bases, with 16 bases between the two germline ends. Per the germline V gene, CDR1 is WSHSY and CDR2 is SAAADI. The CDR3 is made up of 17 amino acids. The CDR3 DNA is TGCGCCAGCAGTGAGCCCTGGGGCGACAGCACTGGAAACACCATATATTTT. Encoded protein: CASSEPWGDSTGNTIYF.